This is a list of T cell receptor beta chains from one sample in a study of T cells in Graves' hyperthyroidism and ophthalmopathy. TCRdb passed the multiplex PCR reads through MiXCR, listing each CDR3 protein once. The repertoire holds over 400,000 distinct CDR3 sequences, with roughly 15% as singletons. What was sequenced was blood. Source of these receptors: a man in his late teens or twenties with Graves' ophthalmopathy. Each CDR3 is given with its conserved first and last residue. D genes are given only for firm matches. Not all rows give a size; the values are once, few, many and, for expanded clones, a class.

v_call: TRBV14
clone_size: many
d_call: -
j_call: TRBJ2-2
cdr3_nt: TGTGCCAGCAGCCAAGTTGACAGGTTAAGCACCGGGGAGCTGTTTTTT
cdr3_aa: CASSQVDRLSTGELFF

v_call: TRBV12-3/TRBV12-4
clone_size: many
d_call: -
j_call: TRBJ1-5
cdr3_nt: TGTGCCAGCAGTTCCTCCAGTGGCAATCAGCCCCAGCATTTT
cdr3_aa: CASSSSSGNQPQHF

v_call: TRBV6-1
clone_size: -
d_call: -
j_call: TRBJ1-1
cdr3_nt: TGTGCCAGCAGTGGATTTGGGGGGGGTACTGAAGCTTTCTTT
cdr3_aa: CASSGFGGGTEAFF

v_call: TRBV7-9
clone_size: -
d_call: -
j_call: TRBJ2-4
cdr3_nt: TGTGCCAGCAGCCCCCACGGGGGTGTCGTTGCCCCAATTAAAAACATTCAGTACTTC
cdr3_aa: CASSPHGGVVAPIKNIQYF

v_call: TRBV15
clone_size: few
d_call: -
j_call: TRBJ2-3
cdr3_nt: TGTGCCACCAGCTCCGGGACTGGTCTCACAGATACGCAGTATTTT
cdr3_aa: CATSSGTGLTDTQYF

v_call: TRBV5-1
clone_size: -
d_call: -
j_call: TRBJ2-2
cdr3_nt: TGCGCCAGCAGCTTGACTAGTGCGAACACCGGGGAGCTGTTTTTT
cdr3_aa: CASSLTSANTGELFF

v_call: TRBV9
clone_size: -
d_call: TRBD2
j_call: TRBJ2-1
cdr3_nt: TGTGCCGGCAGCGTAGCGGGAGCCTCACACAATGAGCAGTTCTTC
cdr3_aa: CAGSVAGASHNEQFF

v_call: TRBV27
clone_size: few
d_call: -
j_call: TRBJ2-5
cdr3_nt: TGTGCCAGCAGTTTATCGTCAGGGTTAAAAGAGACCCAGTACTTC
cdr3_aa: CASSLSSGLKETQYF

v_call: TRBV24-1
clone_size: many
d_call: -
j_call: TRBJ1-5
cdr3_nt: TGTGCCACCAGTGATTTGGGGCAGGGGTTTAGCAATCAGCCCCAGCATTTT
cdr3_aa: CATSDLGQGFSNQPQHF

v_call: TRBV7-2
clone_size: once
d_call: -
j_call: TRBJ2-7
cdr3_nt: TGTGCCAGCAGACCCGGCGGCTACGAGCAGTACTTC
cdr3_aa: CASRPGGYEQYF

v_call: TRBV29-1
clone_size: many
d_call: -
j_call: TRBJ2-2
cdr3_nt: TGCAGCGTCCGAGTCGGGGGCTCGAACACCGGGGAGCTGTTTTTT
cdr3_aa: CSVRVGGSNTGELFF

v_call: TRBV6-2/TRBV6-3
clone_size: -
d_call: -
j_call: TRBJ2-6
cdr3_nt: TGTGCCAGCAGCCTGGAGGGCAGCTCTGGGGCCAACGTCCTGACTTTC
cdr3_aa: CASSLEGSSGANVLTF

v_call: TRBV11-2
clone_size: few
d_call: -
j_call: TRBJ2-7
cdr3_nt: TGTGCCAGCAGCTTAGACACGGAAATCTACGAGCAGTACTTC
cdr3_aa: CASSLDTEIYEQYF

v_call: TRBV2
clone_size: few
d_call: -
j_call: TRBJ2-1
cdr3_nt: TGTGCCAGCAGTGAGCTAGCGCTTGGCAATGAGCAGTTCTTC
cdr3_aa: CASSELALGNEQFF

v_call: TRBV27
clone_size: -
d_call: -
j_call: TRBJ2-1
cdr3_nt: TGTGCCAGCAGGGCAGGTCCTGCCAGCACAGGGTCCTACAATGAGCAGTTCTTC
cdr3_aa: CASRAGPASTGSYNEQFF

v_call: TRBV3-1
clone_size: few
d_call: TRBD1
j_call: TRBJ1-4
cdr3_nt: TGTGCCAGCAGCCAAGTGACAGGGGGCTTTGAAAAACTGTTTTTT
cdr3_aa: CASSQVTGGFEKLFF

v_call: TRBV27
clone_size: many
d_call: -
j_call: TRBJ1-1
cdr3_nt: TGTGCCAGCAGTTTTCGATCAGGGACCTTCACTGAAGCTTTCTTT
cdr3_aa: CASSFRSGTFTEAFF

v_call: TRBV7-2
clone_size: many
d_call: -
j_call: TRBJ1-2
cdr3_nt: TGTGCCAGCAGTTCGGATTGGGGAGGCTACACCTTC
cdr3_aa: CASSSDWGGYTF

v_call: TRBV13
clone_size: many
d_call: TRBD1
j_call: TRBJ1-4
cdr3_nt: TGTGCCAGCAGCGAGCGGACAGGACAAAATGAAAAACTGTTTTTT
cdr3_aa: CASSERTGQNEKLFF

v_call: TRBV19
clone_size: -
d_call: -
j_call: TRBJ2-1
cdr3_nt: TGTGCCAGTAGTAAGGGGACCGCTCACAATGAGCAGTTCTTC
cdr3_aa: CASSKGTAHNEQFF

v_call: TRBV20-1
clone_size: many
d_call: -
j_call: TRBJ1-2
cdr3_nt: TGCAGTGCTAGGGCTAGTGGGGCTAACTATGGCTACACCTTC
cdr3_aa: CSARASGANYGYTF

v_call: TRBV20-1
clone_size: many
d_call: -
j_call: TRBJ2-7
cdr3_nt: TGCAGTGCTCCTGACAGAAACTACGAGCAGTACTTC
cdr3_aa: CSAPDRNYEQYF

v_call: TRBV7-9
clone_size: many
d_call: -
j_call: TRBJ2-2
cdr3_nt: TGTGCCAGCGGAGGAACAGGGAACACCGGGGAGCTGTTTTTT
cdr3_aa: CASGGTGNTGELFF